This is a list of T cell receptor beta chains from one sample in a study of cytomegalovirus exposure and HLA in healthy donors. Libraries were prepared by immunoSEQ multiplex PCR; TCRdb keeps only in-frame clonotypes and omits some of them. The sample has 97,000 or so clones, less than 9.5% seen once. Specimen: PBMCs. Every receptor here comes from a man aged 45-60 years in good health and CMV-seropositive. Each CDR3 is given with its conserved first and last residue. Fields, in order: CDR3 protein, CDR3 DNA, J gene, clone size, D gene, V gene. D genes are given only for firm matches. Only part of the rows carry a size: once, few, many, or a class if the clone is expanded.

CASSPTAGGHEQYF	TGTGCCAGCAGCCCAACTGCAGGAGGCCACGAGCAGTACTTC	TRBJ2-7	few	NA	TRBV11-2
CASRGGLAGPETQYF	TGCGCCAGCAGGGGGGGACTAGCGGGACCAGAGACCCAGTACTTC	TRBJ2-5	NA	TRBD2	TRBV5-1
CASSLGGQNQPQHF	TGCGCCAGCAGCTTGGGGGGGCAGAATCAGCCCCAGCATTTT	TRBJ1-5	many	NA	TRBV5-1
CASSLARARGTEAFF	TGTGCCAGCAGCTTGGCTCGGGCTAGGGGAACTGAAGCTTTCTTT	TRBJ1-1	NA	NA	TRBV5-4
CASKTGGEYEQYF	TGTGCCAGCAAAACGGGAGGGGAATACGAGCAGTACTTC	TRBJ2-7	few	TRBD2	TRBV27
CASSLLGLTEAFF	TGTGCCAGCAGTTTATTGGGACTTACTGAAGCTTTCTTT	TRBJ1-1	few	NA	TRBV27
CASSRGQGEYF	TGTGCCAGCAGTCGCGGACAGGGAGAATATTTT	TRBJ1-3	few	TRBD1	TRBV28
CASSRLGDQPQHF	TGTGCCAGCAGCCGTCTTGGAGATCAGCCCCAGCATTTT	TRBJ1-5	NA	NA	TRBV28
CAISEGGPITNSPLHF	TGTGCCATCAGTGAAGGTGGGCCGATAACTAATTCACCCCTCCACTTT	TRBJ1-6	many	NA	TRBV6-1
CASSSSYRAGSHEQYF	TGCGCCAGCAGCTCATCCTATCGGGCAGGGTCCCACGAGCAGTACTTC	TRBJ2-7	NA	NA	TRBV5-1
CASSTPGTGPFKQYF	TGTGCCAGCAGTACCCCCGGGACAGGGCCCTTTAAGCAGTACTTC	TRBJ2-7	NA	TRBD1	TRBV28
CASSPFSGSSYEQYF	TGTGCCAGCAGTCCGTTTTCGGGGAGCTCCTACGAGCAGTACTTC	TRBJ2-7	NA	NA	TRBV6-5
CASSLQGISYEQYF	TGTGCCAGCAGCTTACAGGGAATCTCCTACGAGCAGTACTTC	TRBJ2-7	NA	NA	TRBV7-9
CASQLSGGQAFF	TGTGCCAGTCAATTATCGGGGGGCCAGGCTTTCTTT	TRBJ1-1	few	NA	TRBV28
CASRWGGFSMNTEAFF	TGTGCCAGCAGGTGGGGGGGCTTTTCCATGAACACTGAAGCTTTCTTT	TRBJ1-1	few	NA	TRBV6-6
CASSGDRGYQPQHF	TGTGCCAGCAGTGGAGACAGGGGGTATCAGCCCCAGCATTTT	TRBJ1-5	few	TRBD1	TRBV6-1
CASSDSYGYTF	TGTGCCAGTTCGGACAGCTATGGCTACACCTTC	TRBJ1-2	few	NA	TRBV19
CASSYGTSGAYEQYF	TGTGCCAGCAGCTACGGGACTAGCGGGGCCTACGAGCAGTACTTC	TRBJ2-7	few	TRBD2	TRBV11-1
CATSRTGNYGYTF	TGTGCCACATCGCGGACAGGGAACTATGGCTACACCTTC	TRBJ1-2	NA	TRBD1	TRBV28
CASSSIAGADIQYF	TGTGCCAGCAGCTCAATAGCGGGAGCCGACATTCAGTACTTC	TRBJ2-4	NA	TRBD2	TRBV11-2
CASSVQGTSGNTIYF	TGCGCCAGCAGCGTACAGGGAACCTCTGGAAACACCATATATTTT	TRBJ1-3	few	NA	TRBV5-1
CASSRDLAGDGGELFF	TGCGCCAGCAGCCGGGACCTAGCGGGAGATGGCGGGGAGCTGTTTTTT	TRBJ2-2	few	TRBD2	TRBV5-1
CASSLQGVNTEAFF	TGTGCCAGCAGCCTACAGGGGGTCAACACTGAAGCTTTCTTT	TRBJ1-1	few	TRBD1	TRBV6-1
CASRDGRGEQFF	TGCGCCAGCAGGGACGGGAGAGGTGAGCAGTTCTTC	TRBJ2-1	few	NA	TRBV5-1
CASSYRGQASYEQYF	TGTGCCAGCAGTTACCGGGGACAGGCTTCCTACGAGCAGTACTTC	TRBJ2-7	NA	TRBD1	TRBV6-6
CASSKKILFGQVNEQFF	TGTGCCAGCAGCAAGAAAATCTTATTTGGACAGGTCAATGAGCAGTTCTTC	TRBJ2-1	NA	TRBD1	TRBV27
CASSLDTGINEKLFF	TGTGCCAGCAGCTTGGACACAGGGATTAATGAAAAACTGTTTTTT	TRBJ1-4	NA	NA	TRBV5-4
CSVVGAPPDTQYF	TGCAGCGTTGTGGGGGCGCCGCCAGATACGCAGTATTTT	TRBJ2-3	few	NA	TRBV29-1
CVSSLMGGPSGNTVYF	TGCGTCAGCAGCTTGATGGGGGGGCCCTCTGGAAACACCGTATATTTT	TRBJ1-3	NA	NA	TRBV5-1